This T cell receptor beta chain was documented in a study of blood T cells in healthy people across ages. No fewer than 6 micrograms of total RNA were isolated from every sample. This clonotype was counted only a few times. The use of a sample-barcoded 5' primer and a J-beta primer mix characterized a second PCR of about 6 to 12 cycles. TCRdb re-called the 5' RACE reads through MiXCR, storing one row per CDR3 protein. The table shows 1.5 million to 2 million distinct CDR3 sequences, with about 28% occurring only once. This TCR was recovered from a woman aged 25 to 39 in good health. Sequenced material: blood.

The CDR3 DNA is TGCAGCGGGGACTCGGACAGGGACTACAATGAGCAGTTCTTC. Its translation: CSGDSDRDYNEQFF. This sequence joins TRBV29-1 and TRBJ2-1, with 8 bases identical to TRBD1. Germline V gene sequence: CDR1 SQVTM, CDR2 ANQGSEA. Losses at the gene ends were 7 bases for V and 3 bases for J; bases not matched to a gene: 8. This CDR3 spans 14 amino acids.